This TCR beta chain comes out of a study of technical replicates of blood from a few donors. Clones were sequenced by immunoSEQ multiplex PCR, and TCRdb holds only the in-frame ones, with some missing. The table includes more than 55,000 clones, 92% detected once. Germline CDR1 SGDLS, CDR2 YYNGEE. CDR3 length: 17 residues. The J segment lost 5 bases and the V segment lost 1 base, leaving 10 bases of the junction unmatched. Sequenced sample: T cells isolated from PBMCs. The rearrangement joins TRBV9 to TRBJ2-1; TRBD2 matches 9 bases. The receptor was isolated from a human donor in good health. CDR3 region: CASSVSVGLANHNEQFF. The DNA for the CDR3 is TGTGCCAGCAGCGTAAGCGTTGGACTAGCGAACCACAATGAGCAGTTCTTC.